The sequence of this T cell receptor (beta chain) was determined in a study of T cell repertoires in cytomegalovirus infection. This clonotype was recorded a few times. One entry per CDR3 protein, called by TCRdb with MiXCR from the reads. The sample contains around 450,000 distinct CDR3 sequences, approximately 31% of which appear only once. The CDR3 is 15 residues long. Trimming left V 7 bases short and J 0 bases short, with 15 bases between. Sequences were obtained from PBMCs. V gene TRBV12-3 or TRBV12-4 combines with J gene TRBJ1-1, with D perhaps matching TRBD1 (5 bases). The receptor's source is a human donor in good health (CMV status not recorded). Some clones in this sample may be carry-over from other donors' samples. The CDR3 is CASKLGLTVNTEAFF. Written as DNA, the CDR3 is TGTGCCAGCAAACTGGGACTTACTGTGAACACTGAAGCTTTCTTT.